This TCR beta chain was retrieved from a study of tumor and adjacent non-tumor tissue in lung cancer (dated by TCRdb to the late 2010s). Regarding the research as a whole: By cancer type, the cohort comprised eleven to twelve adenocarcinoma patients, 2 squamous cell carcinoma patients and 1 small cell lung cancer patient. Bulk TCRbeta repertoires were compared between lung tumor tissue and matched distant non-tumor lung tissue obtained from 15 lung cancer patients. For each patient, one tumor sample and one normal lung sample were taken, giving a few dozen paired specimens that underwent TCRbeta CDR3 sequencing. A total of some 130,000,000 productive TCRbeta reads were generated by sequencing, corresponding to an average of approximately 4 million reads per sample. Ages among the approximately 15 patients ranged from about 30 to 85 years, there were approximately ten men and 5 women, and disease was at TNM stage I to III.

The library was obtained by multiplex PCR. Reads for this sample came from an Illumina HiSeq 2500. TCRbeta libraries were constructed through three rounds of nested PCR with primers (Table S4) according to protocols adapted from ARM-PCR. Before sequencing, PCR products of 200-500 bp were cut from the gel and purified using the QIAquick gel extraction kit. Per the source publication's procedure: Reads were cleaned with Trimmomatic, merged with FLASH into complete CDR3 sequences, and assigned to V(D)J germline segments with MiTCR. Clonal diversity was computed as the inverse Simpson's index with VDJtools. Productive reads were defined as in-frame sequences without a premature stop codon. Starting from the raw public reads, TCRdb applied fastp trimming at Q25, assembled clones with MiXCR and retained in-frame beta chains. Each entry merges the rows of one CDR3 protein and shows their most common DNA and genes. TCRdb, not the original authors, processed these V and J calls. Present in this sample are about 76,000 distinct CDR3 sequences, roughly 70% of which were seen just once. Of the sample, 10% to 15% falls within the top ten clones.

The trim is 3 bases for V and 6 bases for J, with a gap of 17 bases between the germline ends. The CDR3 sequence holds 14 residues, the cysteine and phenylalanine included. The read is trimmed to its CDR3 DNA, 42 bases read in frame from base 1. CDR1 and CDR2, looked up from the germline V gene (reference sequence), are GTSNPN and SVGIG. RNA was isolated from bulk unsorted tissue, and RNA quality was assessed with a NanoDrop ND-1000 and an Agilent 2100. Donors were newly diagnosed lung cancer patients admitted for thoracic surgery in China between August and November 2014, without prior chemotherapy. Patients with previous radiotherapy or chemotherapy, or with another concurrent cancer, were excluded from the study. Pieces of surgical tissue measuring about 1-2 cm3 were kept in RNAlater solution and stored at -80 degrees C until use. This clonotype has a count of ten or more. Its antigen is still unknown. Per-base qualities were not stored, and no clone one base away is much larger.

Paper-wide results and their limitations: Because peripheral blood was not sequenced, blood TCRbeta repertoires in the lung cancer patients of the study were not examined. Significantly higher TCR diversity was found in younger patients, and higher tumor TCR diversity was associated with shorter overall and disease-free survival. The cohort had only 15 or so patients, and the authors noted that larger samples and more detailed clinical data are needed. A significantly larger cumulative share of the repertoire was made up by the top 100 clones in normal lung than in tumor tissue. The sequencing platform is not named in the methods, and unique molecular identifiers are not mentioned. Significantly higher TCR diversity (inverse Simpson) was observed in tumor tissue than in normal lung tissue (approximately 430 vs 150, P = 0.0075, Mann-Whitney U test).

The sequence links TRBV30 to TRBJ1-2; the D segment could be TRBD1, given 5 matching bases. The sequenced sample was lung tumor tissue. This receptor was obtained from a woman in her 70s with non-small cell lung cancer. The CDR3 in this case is CAWRSHHRFHGYTF. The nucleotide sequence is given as TGTGCCTGGAGGTCACATCACAGGTTTCATGGCTACACCTTC. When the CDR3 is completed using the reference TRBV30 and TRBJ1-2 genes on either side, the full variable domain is SQTIHQWPATLVQPVGSPLSLECTVEGTSNPNLYWYRQAAGRGLQLLFYSVGIGQISSEVPQNLSASRPQDRQFILSSKKLLLSDSGFYLCAWRSHHRFHGYTFGSGTRLTVV.